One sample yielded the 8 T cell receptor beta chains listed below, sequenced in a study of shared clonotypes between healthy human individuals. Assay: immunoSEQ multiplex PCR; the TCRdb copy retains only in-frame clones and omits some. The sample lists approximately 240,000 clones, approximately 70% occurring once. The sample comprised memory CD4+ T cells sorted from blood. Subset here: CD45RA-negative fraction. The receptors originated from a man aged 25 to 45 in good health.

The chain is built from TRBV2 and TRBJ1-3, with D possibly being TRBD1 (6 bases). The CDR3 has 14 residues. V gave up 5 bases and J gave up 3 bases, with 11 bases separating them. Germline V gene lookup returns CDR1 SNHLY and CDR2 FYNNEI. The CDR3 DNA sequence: TGTGCCAGCAGTCCCGACAGGCTTGGAAACACCATATATTTT. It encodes CASSPDRLGNTIYF. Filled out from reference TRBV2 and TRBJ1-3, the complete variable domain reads EPEVTQTPSHQVTQMGQEVILRCVPISNHLYFYWYRQILGQKVEFLVSFYNNEISEKSEIFDDQFSVERPDGSNFTLKIRSTKLEDSAMYFCASSPDRLGNTIYFGEGSWLTVV.

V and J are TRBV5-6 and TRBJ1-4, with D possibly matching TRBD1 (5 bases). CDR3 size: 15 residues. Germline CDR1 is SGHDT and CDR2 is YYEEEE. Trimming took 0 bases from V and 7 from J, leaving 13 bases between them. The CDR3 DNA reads TGTGCCAGCAGCTTGGTGAGGGGCGGAAGTGAAAAACTGTTTTTT. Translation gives CASSLVRGGSEKLFF. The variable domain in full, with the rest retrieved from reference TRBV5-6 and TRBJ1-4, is DAGVTQSPTHLIKTRGQQVTLRCSPKSGHDTVSWYQQALGQGPQFIFQYYEEEERQRGNFPDRFSGHQFPNYSSELNVNALLLGDSALYLCASSLVRGGSEKLFFGSGTQLSVL.

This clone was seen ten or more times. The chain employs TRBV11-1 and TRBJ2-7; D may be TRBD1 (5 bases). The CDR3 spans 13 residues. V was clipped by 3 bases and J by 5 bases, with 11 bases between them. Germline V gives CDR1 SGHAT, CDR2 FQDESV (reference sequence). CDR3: CASSLVRANEQYF. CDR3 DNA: TGTGCCAGCAGCTTGGTCAGGGCTAACGAGCAGTACTTC.

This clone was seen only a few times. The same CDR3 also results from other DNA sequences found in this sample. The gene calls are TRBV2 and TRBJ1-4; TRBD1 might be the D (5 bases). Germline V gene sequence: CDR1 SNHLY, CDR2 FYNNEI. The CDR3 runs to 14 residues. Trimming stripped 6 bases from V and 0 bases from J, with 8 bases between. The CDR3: CASSLGPTNEKLFF. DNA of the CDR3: TGTGCCAGCAGCTTGGGACCAACTAATGAAAAACTGTTTTTT.

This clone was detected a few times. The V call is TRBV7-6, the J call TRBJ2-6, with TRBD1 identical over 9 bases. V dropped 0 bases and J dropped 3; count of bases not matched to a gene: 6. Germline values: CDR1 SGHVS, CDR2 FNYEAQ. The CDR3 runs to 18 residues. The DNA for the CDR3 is TGTGCCAGCAGCTTAGCGGGACAGGGAATTGGTGGGGCCAACGTCCTGACTTTC. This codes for CASSLAGQGIGGANVLTF.

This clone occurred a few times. CDR3 region: CASSLAGELFF. The CDR3 DNA reads TGTGCCAGCAGCTTAGCCGGGGAGCTGTTTTTT. The chain joins TRBV7-9 to TRBJ2-2; D gene unclear. CDR1 and CDR2 (germline): SEHNR, FQNEAQ (reference sequence). The CDR3 is 11 residues long. Trimming stripped 0 bases from V and 7 bases from J, with 0 bases between.

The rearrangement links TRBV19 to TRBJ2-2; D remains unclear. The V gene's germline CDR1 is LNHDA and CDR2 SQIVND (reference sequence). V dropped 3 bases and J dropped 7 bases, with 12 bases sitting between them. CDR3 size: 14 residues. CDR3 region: CASSINLAHGELFF. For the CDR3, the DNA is TGTGCCAGTAGTATTAATTTGGCCCACGGGGAGCTGTTTTTT.

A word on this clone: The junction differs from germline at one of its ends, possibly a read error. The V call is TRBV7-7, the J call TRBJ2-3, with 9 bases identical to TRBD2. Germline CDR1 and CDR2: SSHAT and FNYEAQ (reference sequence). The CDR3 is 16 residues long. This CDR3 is CASSSGTSLNTDTQYF. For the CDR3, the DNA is TGTGCTAGCAGCTCCGGGACTAGCTTGAACACAGATACGCAGTATTTT.